This record looks at one T cell receptor beta chain sequence and its context. The antigen remains undetermined. The CDR3 totals 14 residues. Germline CDR1 is SNHLY and CDR2 is FYNNEI. Without any T cell sorting, total RNA was isolated from whole blood. The sample comes from a study of monozygotic twins with inflammatory bowel disease. The study's findings and limits: Twins with IBD were found to have lower TCRbeta diversity (inverse Simpson) than healthy co-twins. Discrimination among different T cell subtypes was not achievable.

TCRdb reprocessed the 5' RACE reads and stores each CDR3 protein as one record, lacking DNA. The sample has approximately 340,000 distinct CDR3 sequences; the top ten hold approximately 2%. The clonotype comes from a human donor with ulcerative colitis or Crohn's disease, or a healthy co-twin of an affected twin (not recorded which). The chain has TRBV2 and TRBJ1-6. The material sequenced was blood. This chain's CDR3 is CASSVQGRNSPLHF.